This TCR beta chain was captured in a study of T cell responses to AZD1222 COVID-19 vaccine. The CDR3 runs to 17 residues. Deletions cut 0 bases from V and 1 base from J, with 13 bases between. Germline-derived CDR1 and CDR2 are MGHRA and YSYEKL. This clone was found once. Its antigen is unknown. Method: immunoSEQ multiplex PCR; TCRdb's copy keeps in-frame clones and lacks some. This table holds some 170,000 clones, roughly 92% found once. General observations from the study: Spike-specific TCR breadth rose after two AZD1222 doses, and depth rose as well. Variant regions that are unmutated are reportedly the target of nearly half of spike-specific TCRs.

Doses given second, at about 4 or about 12 weeks, were pooled. The sample here was peripheral blood, taken 28 days after the second AZD1222 dose. The rearrangement joins TRBV4-1 to TRBJ1-5, with D perhaps matching TRBD1 (6 bases). The clonotype originates from an adult who received the AZD1222 COVID-19 vaccine. In nucleotides, the CDR3 is TGCGCCAGCAGCCAAGAAAAGGGGGTAGTCAGCAATCAGCCCCAGCATTTT. Translation gives CASSQEKGVVSNQPQHF.